One and the same sample provided the 16 T cell receptor beta chains below, sequenced in a study of identical twins' blood T cells. TCRdb ran MiXCR on the 5' RACE reads and lists one entry per CDR3 protein. The table has 350,000 to 450,000 distinct CDR3 sequences, more than 25% seen once. Sample: PBMCs. The receptors derive from a woman aged 18-49 years in good health.

The chain uses TRBV20-1 and TRBJ2-1; no firm D call. This CDR3 comprises 13 residues. Per germline, CDR1 DFQATT and CDR2 SNEGSKA (reference sequence). V lost 0 bases, J lost 3 bases, and 6 bases lay in between. The CDR3 is CSARDRSYNEQFF. Here the CDR3 DNA reads TGCAGTGCTAGAGATCGGAGCTACAATGAGCAGTTCTTC.

The chain has TRBV6-2 or TRBV6-3 and TRBJ2-2; D gene unclear. The V end was cut by 2 bases, the J end by 0 bases, with 10 bases between. The CDR3 spans 16 residues. Looked up from germline, CDR1 is MNHEY and CDR2 is SVGEGT. The DNA of the CDR3 is TGTGCCAGCAGTTACGTCGCAGGTCCGAACACCGGGGAGCTGTTTTTT. This codes for CASSYVAGPNTGELFF.

V gene TRBV29-1 combines with J gene TRBJ2-3, with D unclear. The V end lost 3 bases, the J end lost 2 bases, and 9 bases lay between the germline ends. Germline V gene lookup returns CDR1 SQVTM and CDR2 ANQGSEA. The CDR3 has 13 amino acids. The CDR3 sequence is CSVDLEVTDTQYF. CDR3 nucleotides: TGCAGCGTTGATCTTGAGGTCACAGATACGCAGTATTTT.

The rearrangement joins TRBV11-2 to TRBJ2-3; tentatively, D is TRBD2 (6 bases). Trimming removed 4 bases from V and 9 bases from J, with 20 bases in between. The CDR3 consists of 15 residues. Germline V gene data show CDR1 as SGHAT and CDR2 as FQNNGV. In DNA form, the CDR3 reads TGTGCCAGCAGCTCGGGGACTCTCACTAGTTTGACGCAGTATTTT. It specifies CASSSGTLTSLTQYF.

A few counts support this clonotype. V gene TRBV9 combines with J gene TRBJ2-3; possible D gene TRBD2, 5 bases. The germline V gene has CDR1 SGDLS and CDR2 YYNGEE. The ends were cut back, 3 bases at V and 0 bases at J, with 11 bases in the middle. This CDR3 has 15 residues. CDR3 in amino acids: CASSEPGSSTDTQYF. CDR3 bases: TGTGCCAGCAGCGAGCCGGGATCAAGCACAGATACGCAGTATTTT.

The gene calls are TRBV19 and TRBJ2-1; D is unclear. The V end lost 9 bases, the J end lost 0 bases, and 9 bases lay between the germline ends. The CDR3 totals 13 residues. The germline CDR1 and CDR2 sequences are LNHDA and SQIVND (reference sequence). The CDR3 nucleotides read TGTGCCAGCGGTGAGCACTCCTACAATGAGCAGTTCTTC. Its protein product is CASGEHSYNEQFF.

This clonotype was seen many times. The chain joins TRBV9 to TRBJ1-1; the D is unclear. CDR3 length: 14 amino acids. V lost 0 bases and J 7 bases, leaving 13 bases between the germline ends. The germline V gene has CDR1 SGDLS and CDR2 YYNGEE. The CDR3 here is CASSVAGVPLEAFF. In DNA, the CDR3 is TGTGCCAGCAGCGTAGCAGGAGTACCGCTTGAAGCTTTCTTT.

This clonotype was picked up a small number of times. The rearrangement joins TRBV29-1 to TRBJ2-3; 11 nucleotides align to TRBD2. Germline V gene data show CDR1 as SQVTM and CDR2 as ANQGSEA. The CDR3 is 18 amino acids. After removal of 1 base from V and 2 bases from J, the junction contained 11 bases not matched to a gene. CDR3 nucleotide sequence: TGCAGCGTTGAAGGTCGGCTAGCGGGGGGCCTTAACACAGATACGCAGTATTTT. Translated: CSVEGRLAGGLNTDTQYF.

There are many counts of this clonotype. This chain joins TRBV18 and TRBJ2-5; unclear D gene. This CDR3 spans 12 amino acids. Between the trimmed V and J ends, which lost 8 bases and 5 bases, there was a span of 12 bases. The germline CDR1 and CDR2 sequences are KGHSH and LQKENI. The CDR3 coding sequence is TGTGCCAGCAGCCCCTTGCGCGAGACCCAGTACTTC. Translation: CASSPLRETQYF.

Only a few counts were recorded for this clonotype. The CDR3 coding sequence is TGCAGCGTAGGGCGTCGGCCTGGCCCTGAAGCTTTCTTT. Translating it yields CSVGRRPGPEAFF. This sequence joins TRBV29-1 and TRBJ1-1; D is uncertain. This CDR3 region has 13 residues. V was trimmed by 6 bases and J by 6 bases, leaving 17 bases between them. Germline lookup yields CDR1 SQVTM and CDR2 ANQGSEA. Complete variable domain (other parts from reference TRBV29-1 and TRBJ1-1): SAVISQKPSRDICQRGTSLTIQCQVDSQVTMMFWYRQQPGQSLTLIATANQGSEATYESGFVIDKFPISRPNLTFSTLTVSNMSPEDSSIYLCSVGRRPGPEAFFGQGTRLTVV.

This clonotype was found a few times. The chain employs TRBV7-8 and TRBJ2-3, with 10 bases that match TRBD2. CDR1 and CDR2 from the germline V gene are SGHVS and FQNEAQ. The CDR3 has 14 residues. V was clipped by 5 bases and J by 6 bases; unmatched bases: 5. CDR3 protein: CASSPSGSRDTQYF. In DNA form, the CDR3 reads TGTGCCAGCAGCCCTAGCGGGAGTCGGGATACGCAGTATTTT.

This clonotype was observed a single time. The chain carries TRBV6-5 and TRBJ1-4; 9 bases are shared with TRBD1. Germline values: CDR1 MNHEY, CDR2 SVGAGI. The CDR3 length is 15 residues. V lost 7 bases and J lost 10; bases outside the gene matches: 13. Here the CDR3 DNA reads TGTGCCAGCACCGACGCGGGACAGGGCTTTGGAAAACTGTTTTTT. Its translation is CASTDAGQGFGKLFF.

This chain uses TRBV6-2 or TRBV6-3 with TRBJ1-5; no reliable D call. CDR1 MNHEY and CDR2 SVGEGT come from the germline V gene. The V and J ends lost 8 bases and 7 bases respectively, with 12 bases between them. The CDR3 loop spans 12 amino acids. The DNA for the CDR3 is TGTGCCAGCTCGCGGGTACGGCAGCCCCAGCATTTT. Its protein is CASSRVRQPQHF.

The rearrangement uses TRBV3-1 and TRBJ2-3, with D hard to call. The CDR3 loop spans 14 amino acids. Germline V gene data show CDR1 as LGHDT and CDR2 as YNNKEL (reference sequence). V was pared by 0 bases and J by 6 bases, with 10 bases between. This CDR3 is CASSQDPALDTQYF. The CDR3 nucleotides read TGTGCCAGCAGCCAAGATCCAGCGTTGGATACGCAGTATTTT.

The V and J genes are TRBV10-3 and TRBJ1-5, with 10 bases identical to TRBD1. Losses at the gene ends were 2 bases for V and 6 bases for J; bases not matched to a gene: 4. The CDR3 totals 15 residues. The germline gives CDR1 ENHRY, CDR2 SYGVKD. DNA of the CDR3: TGTGCCATCAGTGAGGGGACAGGGGACGGTCAGCCCCAGCATTTT. Protein product: CAISEGTGDGQPQHF.

Points on this clonotype: This clone may be a read error of a much larger clone one base away. This chain uses TRBV7-2 with TRBJ1-5, with unresolved D. The DNA end favors TRBJ2-3, so the J call may be wrong. The CDR3 spans 13 residues. Germline-derived CDR1 and CDR2 are SGHTA and FQGNSA. The CDR3 nucleotides are TGTGCCAGCAGCACCATGAGCGATCAGCCCCAGTATTTT. Translated: CASSTMSDQPQYF.